Listed here are 23 T cell receptor beta chains from one sample, sequenced in a study of blood T cell repertoires in COVID-19. Clones were sequenced by immunoSEQ multiplex PCR, and TCRdb holds only the in-frame ones, with some missing. This table has under 150,000 clones, 75% to 85% appearing once. The sample taken for sequencing was peripheral blood. These receptors were collected from a woman in her forties or fifties with acute or convalescent COVID-19.

This chain joins TRBV18 and TRBJ2-7; 7 bases align to TRBD2. CDR1 is KGHSH and CDR2 is LQKENI in the germline V gene. J lost 2 bases, V lost 3 bases, and 7 bases had no gene match. This CDR3 has 15 amino acids. The CDR3: CASSPLSRGAYEQYF. The DNA for the CDR3 is TGTGCCAGCTCACCCCTTTCCCGGGGGGCCTACGAGCAGTACTTC.

The chain uses TRBV15 and TRBJ2-5; 8 bases map to TRBD1. The CDR3 totals 12 residues. V was pared by 2 bases and J by 7 bases, with 0 bases of the junction left unmatched. CDR1 LNHNV and CDR2 YYDKDF come from the germline V gene (reference sequence). The CDR3 nucleotides are TGTGCCACCAGCAGACAGGGGGCGACCCAGTACTTC. The encoded protein is CATSRQGATQYF.

The chain uses TRBV7-9 and TRBJ1-1, with unresolved D. Germline V gene data show CDR1 as SEHNR and CDR2 as FQNEAQ (reference sequence). The length of the CDR3 is 16 residues. V dropped 4 bases and J dropped 1 base, with 16 bases sitting between them. CDR3 bases: TGTGCCAGCAGCTCCAACCCTCAGCAGGCGAACACTGAAGCTTTCTTT. The encoded protein is CASSSNPQQANTEAFF.

V usage is TRBV19 and J usage is TRBJ1-5; 7 nucleotides line up with TRBD1. The CDR3 sequence is 13 residues long. CDR1 and CDR2 (germline): LNHDA, SQIVND (reference sequence). V shed 10 bases and J 4 bases; nucleotides not matched to a gene: 7. CDR3 DNA: TGTGCCACCGCGGACAGGTTTAATCAGCCCCAGCATTTT. Translation: CATADRFNQPQHF.

The chain recombines TRBV2 with TRBJ2-5; 7 bases line up with TRBD2. V lost 5 bases and J lost 3; bases outside the gene matches: 3. CDR3 length: 13 residues. Germline values: CDR1 SNHLY, CDR2 FYNNEI. The CDR3: CASSLGLEETQYF. CDR3 bases: TGTGCCAGCAGTCTCGGACTAGAAGAGACCCAGTACTTC.

V gene TRBV6-5 combines with J gene TRBJ2-1; a possible D gene is TRBD2 (5 bases). This CDR3 contains 14 residues. Trimming cost V 10 bases and J 9 bases, with 22 bases left between them. In germline, CDR1 is MNHEY, CDR2 SVGAGI. The CDR3 loop reads CAIESRGGGGEQFF. CDR3 bases: TGTGCCATCGAGAGCCGGGGTGGAGGTGGTGAGCAGTTCTTC.

The CDR3 DNA follows: TGTGCCAGCAGCTTAGTCCTGGGGACAGCCAATGAGCAGTTCTTC. Protein product: CASSLVLGTANEQFF. The V gene is TRBV7-9, the J gene TRBJ2-1, with 7 bases that match TRBD1. Germline assignment: CDR1 SEHNR and CDR2 FQNEAQ (reference sequence). V shed 1 base, J shed 6 bases, and the junction held 6 bases outside the gene matches. The CDR3 is 15 amino acids.

The genes are TRBV18 and TRBJ1-3, with D possibly matching TRBD1 (5 bases). The V gene's germline CDR1 is KGHSH and CDR2 LQKENI. The CDR3 is 15 residues long. V gave up 6 bases and J gave up 0 bases, with 12 bases separating them. CDR3 sequence: CASSPGLNSGNTIYF. The CDR3 DNA reads TGTGCCAGCTCTCCGGGACTGAACTCTGGAAACACCATATATTTT.

The chain is built from TRBV6-2 or TRBV6-3 and TRBJ2-1, with D possibly being TRBD2 (7 bases). The V gene lost 4 bases and the J gene lost 6 bases, with 19 bases spanning the gap. From germline, CDR1 is MNHEY and CDR2 SVGEGT. The CDR3 runs to 16 residues. The CDR3 here is CASSSGRGAPLNEQFF. The CDR3, as DNA: TGTGCCAGCAGTTCAGGCCGGGGGGCCCCTCTCAATGAGCAGTTCTTC.

The chain employs TRBV18 and TRBJ2-7, with a possible D match to TRBD2 (5 bases). V dropped 0 bases and J dropped 0 bases, with 15 bases sitting between them. The CDR3 has 17 residues. Germline V gene lookup returns CDR1 KGHSH and CDR2 LQKENI. CDR3: CASSPPPLSSPSYEQYF. DNA for the CDR3: TGTGCCAGCTCACCACCTCCGCTATCTAGCCCCTCCTACGAGCAGTACTTC.

The V gene is TRBV19, the J gene TRBJ2-3; 10 nucleotides line up with TRBD1. Germline-derived CDR1 and CDR2 are LNHDA and SQIVND (reference sequence). The CDR3 has 14 residues. With V trimmed by 8 bases and J by 4 bases, 6 bases remained unmatched. The CDR3 loop reads CASVSGQGSDTQYF. For the CDR3, the DNA is TGTGCCAGTGTGTCGGGACAGGGGTCAGATACGCAGTATTTT.

This clone was found once. The rearrangement uses TRBV11-1 and TRBJ2-5, with 7 bases that match TRBD2. CDR3 length: 15 amino acids. Germline lookup yields CDR1 SGHAT and CDR2 FQDESV (reference sequence). V trimming: 6 bases; J trimming: 1 base; junction bases outside the gene matches: 8. Written as DNA, the CDR3 is TGTGCCAGCAGGGAACCGGGACTATCCCAAGAGACCCAGTACTTC. Translation: CASREPGLSQETQYF.

This clone was seen a handful of times. V is TRBV28 and J is TRBJ1-2; TRBD1 might be the D (5 bases). Trimming took 1 base from V and 8 from J, leaving 8 bases between them. Germline lookup yields CDR1 MDHEN and CDR2 SYDVKM. The CDR3 consists of 12 residues. The CDR3 nucleotides are TGTGCCAGCAGTTTATTCGGGGGAGGCTACACCTTC. Translated: CASSLFGGGYTF.

V and J are TRBV6-5 and TRBJ1-2; the D gene is possibly TRBD1 (6 bases). CDR1 MNHEY and CDR2 SVGAGI come from the germline V gene. V was clipped by 7 bases and J by 5 bases, with 14 bases between them. CDR3 size: 13 residues. The CDR3 here is CASTARGGYGYTF. CDR3 DNA: TGTGCCAGCACCGCCAGGGGTGGGTATGGCTACACCTTC.

The chain combines TRBV7-9 with TRBJ2-3; the D gene is possibly TRBD2 (6 bases). CDR3 length equals 13 residues. Looked up from germline, CDR1 is SEHNR and CDR2 is FQNEAQ (reference sequence). CDR3 in DNA: TGTGCAACCGGGACTCACATTTCCGATACGCAGTATTTT. It encodes CATGTHISDTQYF.

The V gene is TRBV19, the J gene TRBJ2-6; D possibly corresponds to TRBD1 (6 bases). The CDR3 spans 16 residues. Germline-derived CDR1 and CDR2 are LNHDA and SQIVND (reference sequence). V was trimmed by 4 bases and J by 2 bases, leaving 12 bases between them. The CDR3, as DNA: TGTGCCAGTAGTACGAAACAGGGAACTGGGGCCAACGTCCTGACTTTC. Its translation: CASSTKQGTGANVLTF.

As to this clone: At one boundary the junction diverges from the germline segment, which might be a read error. V usage is TRBV12-3 or TRBV12-4 and J usage is TRBJ1-1; unclear D gene. This CDR3 has 10 residues. The CDR3 DNA reads as TGTGCCAGCAGCGGGAGGACGGCTAGCTTT. Protein: CASSGRTASF.

The CDR3 loop is CASSPDGTGGLDTQYF. Written as DNA, the CDR3 is TGTGCCAGCTCACCCGACGGCACAGGGGGCTTAGATACGCAGTATTTT. This rearrangement joins TRBV18 to TRBJ2-3, with 9 bases matching TRBD1. The V gene's germline CDR1 is KGHSH and CDR2 LQKENI. The CDR3 sequence is 16 residues long. V gave up 3 bases and J gave up 5 bases; unmatched junction bases: 9.

The rearrangement links TRBV6-5 to TRBJ1-1; a possible D gene is TRBD1 (5 bases). V was cut by 0 bases and J by 6 bases, with 11 bases left in between. This CDR3 has 14 residues. Germline-derived CDR1 and CDR2 are MNHEY and SVGAGI. This chain's CDR3 is CASSYSVGAAEAFF. The DNA for the CDR3 is TGTGCCAGCAGTTACTCGGTAGGGGCGGCTGAAGCTTTCTTT.

In its sample, this clone was seen a few times. V is TRBV29-1 and J is TRBJ2-5, with D unresolved. This CDR3 contains 12 residues. Germline lookup yields CDR1 SQVTM and CDR2 ANQGSEA. V dropped 6 bases and J dropped 4 bases, with 12 bases sitting between them. For the CDR3, the DNA is TGCAGCGTGGCGACATACCTAGAGACCCAGTACTTC. This codes for CSVATYLETQYF.

The chain has TRBV30 and TRBJ1-3; TRBD1 agrees at 10 bases. The V gene's germline CDR1 is GTSNPN and CDR2 SVGIG (reference sequence). The CDR3 covers 14 residues. With V trimmed by 5 bases and J by 4 bases, 5 bases remained unmatched. CDR3 sequence (DNA): TGTGCCTGGGCAGACAGGGGGCTAGGAAACACCATATATTTT. Its protein product is CAWADRGLGNTIYF.

CDR3 loop: CASSQTGSHGYTF. The CDR3 bases are TGTGCCAGCAGCCAGACAGGGAGTCATGGCTACACCTTC. This chain links TRBV12-3 or TRBV12-4 with TRBJ1-2, with 7 bases identical to TRBD1. After removal of 6 bases from V and 6 bases from J, the junction contained 7 bases not matched to a gene. The CDR3 length is 13 residues.

The rearrangement joins TRBV12-3 or TRBV12-4 to TRBJ1-1; no reliable D call. The V and J ends lost 2 bases and 4 bases respectively, with 8 bases between them. The length of the CDR3 is 13 residues. The CDR3 DNA sequence: TGTGCCAGCAGTTTATACTCGGGCACTGAAGCTTTCTTT. Encoded protein: CASSLYSGTEAFF.